The present entry profiles one T cell receptor beta chain with its context. Its antigen is currently unknown. One end of the junction does not line up with germline, which may come from a read error. The data were taken from a study of breast tumors, draining lymph nodes, adjacent tissues. The V gene's germline CDR1 is MNHEY and CDR2 SMNVEV (reference sequence). The CDR3 contains 16 residues. TCRdb processed the multiplex PCR reads anew with MiXCR; each CDR3 protein has one entry. Of about 200,000 distinct CDR3 sequences detected, 31% appear once; the ten largest clones hold more than 4%. Notes on the study in general: Tumor TCR diversity was below lymph nodes but above nontumor tissue. Tumor and nontumor repertoires were significantly more similar in luminal-like than in basal-like breast cancer.

Axillary draining lymph nodes of breast cancer patients supplied the node samples. The chain employs TRBV27 and TRBJ2-6, with TRBD1 as a possible D gene (6 bases). Source material: axillary lymph node tissue. This clonotype was sampled from a female donor with breast cancer. Some clones in this sample may be carry-over from other donors' samples. The CDR3 sequence: CATRGGESSGANVLSF. The CDR3 DNA reads TGTGCCACCAGGGGTGGGGAGAGCTCTGGGGCCAACGTCCTGAGTTTC.